These 14 T cell receptor beta chains share one sample of origin, sequenced in a study of blood T cell repertoires in COVID-19. Measured with immunoSEQ multiplex PCR; TCRdb has only the in-frame clones, and not every one. The sample comprises 100,000 or so clones, nearly 90% of which are singletons, and approximately 2% rests with the top ten. The sample was peripheral blood. The origin of the receptors is a man in his fifties or sixties with active COVID-19.

The chain uses TRBV2 and TRBJ2-1; 7 bases fit TRBD2. This CDR3 contains 15 residues. The junction had 11 bases not matched to a gene; V was cut back by 6 bases and J by 6 bases. The germline gives CDR1 SNHLY, CDR2 FYNNEI. CDR3 loop: CASSGKRGAGNEQFF. The CDR3 bases are TGTGCCAGCAGCGGAAAGCGGGGTGCCGGCAATGAGCAGTTCTTC.

This sequence joins TRBV30 and TRBJ2-1, with TRBD2 matching over 8 bases. CDR1 is GTSNPN, CDR2 SVGIG, per germline (reference sequence). This CDR3 has 15 amino acids. Losses at the gene ends were 3 bases for V and 6 bases for J; bases not matched to a gene: 10. CDR3 amino acids: CAWSQYRGGRNEQFF. The CDR3 coding sequence is TGTGCCTGGAGCCAGTATCGGGGGGGACGCAATGAGCAGTTCTTC.

This sequence joins TRBV6-6 and TRBJ1-2; no definite D call. With 8 bases removed from V and 8 bases from J, the gap between germline ends came to 15 bases. The CDR3 has 12 residues. The germline gives CDR1 MNHNY, CDR2 SVGAGI (reference sequence). This CDR3 reads CASGQELWGYTF. The DNA for the CDR3 is TGTGCCAGCGGTCAGGAGTTATGGGGCTACACCTTC.

This clone was observed a single time. The V and J genes are TRBV24-1 and TRBJ2-3, with D unresolved. Germline V lookup: CDR1 KGHDR, CDR2 SFDVKD. Trimming took 3 bases from V and 6 from J, leaving 9 bases between them. This CDR3 spans 13 amino acids. CDR3 amino acids: CATSDGLLDTQYF. DNA for the CDR3: TGTGCCACCAGTGATGGGCTATTGGATACGCAGTATTTT.

This chain joins TRBV4-2 and TRBJ2-3; perhaps TRBD2 as D (6 bases). CDR1 and CDR2 (germline): LGHNA, YNFKEQ. The V end was cut by 4 bases, the J end by 2 bases, with 13 bases between. The CDR3 totals 15 residues. CDR3 sequence: CASSRDSFTTDTQYF. The CDR3 region has the DNA TGTGCCAGCAGCCGGGACTCCTTCACCACAGATACGCAGTATTTT.

V is TRBV4-2 and J is TRBJ1-1; no clear D. CDR1 and CDR2 (germline): LGHNA, YNFKEQ. The V gene lost 5 bases and the J gene lost 4 bases, with 23 bases spanning the gap. The CDR3 contains 17 residues. The CDR3 loop reads CASSEGLRVGSGTEAFF. The DNA for the CDR3 is TGTGCCAGCAGCGAAGGTCTAAGGGTGGGCAGCGGCACTGAAGCTTTCTTT.

CDR3 bases: TGCGCCAGCAGCTTGGCACTAGACCGCGAGCAGTACTTC. Translating gives CASSLALDREQYF. The chain has TRBV5-1 and TRBJ2-7, with a tentative D call TRBD2 (5 bases). Looked up from germline, CDR1 is SGHRS and CDR2 is YFSETQ. The V end was cut by 0 bases, the J end by 6 bases, with 10 bases between. The CDR3 loop spans 13 amino acids.

The chain is built from TRBV27 and TRBJ1-1; D might be TRBD1 (6 bases). CDR3 length: 14 amino acids. The germline V gene encodes CDR1 MNHEY and CDR2 SMNVEV (reference sequence). The V end lost 5 bases, the J end lost 2 bases, and 12 bases lay between the germline ends. The CDR3 loop is CASSTTGPNTEAFF. The CDR3 DNA reads TGTGCCAGCAGTACAACAGGGCCTAACACTGAAGCTTTCTTT.

DNA for the CDR3: TGCGCCAGCAGCTTGGGCCAGGAAGGAGGCTACACCTTC. The encoded protein is CASSLGQEGGYTF. V is TRBV5-1 and J is TRBJ1-2, with unresolved D. Germline V gives CDR1 SGHRS, CDR2 YFSETQ. The ends were cut back, 0 bases at V and 8 bases at J, with 11 bases in the middle. The CDR3 has 13 residues.

The chain uses TRBV29-1 and TRBJ2-2; 11 nucleotides agree with TRBD1. Germline V CDR1 and CDR2: SQVTM, ANQGSEA. V shed 7 bases, J shed 3 bases, and the junction held 7 bases outside the gene matches. The CDR3 contains 15 residues. CDR3 sequence reads: CSAIGTGGYTGELFF. As DNA, the CDR3 is TGCAGCGCTATAGGGACAGGGGGATACACCGGGGAGCTGTTTTTT.

The chain is built from TRBV5-4 and TRBJ2-2, with 7 bases that match TRBD2. Germline lookup yields CDR1 SGHNT and CDR2 YYREEE (reference sequence). V dropped 2 bases and J dropped 7; count of bases not matched to a gene: 14. This CDR3 is built from 17 residues. The CDR3 loop is CASSLGDYTLSIGELFF. CDR3 bases: TGTGCCAGCAGCTTAGGGGACTACACCCTTTCGATCGGGGAGCTGTTTTTT.

This chain joins TRBV5-4 and TRBJ2-3; tentative D call: TRBD1 (6 bases). The germline V and J ends were trimmed by 5 bases and 6 bases, with 13 bases remaining between them. The CDR3 spans 13 residues. CDR1 and CDR2 from the germline V gene are SGHNT and YYREEE (reference sequence). CDR3 nucleotide sequence: TGTGCCAGCAGTTATACTAGGGGGGATACGCAGTATTTT. Its protein is CASSYTRGDTQYF.

The V call is TRBV5-4, the J call TRBJ2-2; the D gene is possibly TRBD1 (6 bases). CDR3 size: 16 residues. The V and J ends lost 5 bases and 1 base respectively, with 15 bases between them. CDR1 and CDR2 from the germline V gene are SGHNT and YYREEE (reference sequence). CDR3 amino acids: CASRLTGSGNTGELFF. CDR3 DNA: TGTGCCAGCAGATTAACAGGGTCGGGGAACACCGGGGAGCTGTTTTTT. The full variable domain, with the rest looked up from reference TRBV5-4 and TRBJ2-2, is ETGVTQSPTHLIKTRGQQVTLRCSSQSGHNTVSWYQQALGQGPQFIFQYYREEENGRGNFPPRFSGLQFPNYSSELNVNALELDDSALYLCASRLTGSGNTGELFFGEGSRLTVL.

V gene TRBV11-1 combines with J gene TRBJ2-7, with D tentatively TRBD1 (5 bases). This CDR3 spans 13 amino acids. V dropped 4 bases and J dropped 7 bases, with 14 bases sitting between them. The germline CDR1 and CDR2 sequences are SGHAT and FQDESV (reference sequence). CDR3 amino acids: CASSWPQGGEQYF. CDR3 bases: TGTGCCAGCAGCTGGCCCCAGGGCGGTGAGCAGTACTTC.